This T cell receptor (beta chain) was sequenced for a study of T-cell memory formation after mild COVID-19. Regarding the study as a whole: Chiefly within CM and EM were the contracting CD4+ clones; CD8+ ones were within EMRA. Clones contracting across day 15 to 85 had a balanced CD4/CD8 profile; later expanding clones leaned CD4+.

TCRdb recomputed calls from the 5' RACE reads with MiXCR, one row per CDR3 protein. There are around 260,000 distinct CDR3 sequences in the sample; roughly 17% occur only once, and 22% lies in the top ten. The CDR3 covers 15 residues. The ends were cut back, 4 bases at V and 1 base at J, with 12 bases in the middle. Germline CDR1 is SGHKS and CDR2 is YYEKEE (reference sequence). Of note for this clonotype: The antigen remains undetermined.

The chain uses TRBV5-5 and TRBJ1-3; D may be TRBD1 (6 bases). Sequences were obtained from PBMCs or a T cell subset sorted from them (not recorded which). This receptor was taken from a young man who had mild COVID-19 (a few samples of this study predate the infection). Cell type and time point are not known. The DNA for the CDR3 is TGTGCCAGCAGCCCCGACCAGGGGTCTGGAAACACCATATATTTT. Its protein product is CASSPDQGSGNTIYF.